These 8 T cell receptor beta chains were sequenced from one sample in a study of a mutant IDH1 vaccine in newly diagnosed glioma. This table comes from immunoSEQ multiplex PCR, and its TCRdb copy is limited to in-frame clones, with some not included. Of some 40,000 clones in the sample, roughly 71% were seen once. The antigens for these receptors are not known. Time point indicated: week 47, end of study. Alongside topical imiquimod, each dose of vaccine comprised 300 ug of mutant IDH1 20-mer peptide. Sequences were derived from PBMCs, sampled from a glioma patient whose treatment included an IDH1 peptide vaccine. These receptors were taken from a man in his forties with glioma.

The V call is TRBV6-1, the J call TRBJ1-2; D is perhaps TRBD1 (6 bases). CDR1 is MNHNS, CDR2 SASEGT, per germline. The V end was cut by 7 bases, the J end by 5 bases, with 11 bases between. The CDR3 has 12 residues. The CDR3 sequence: CASKETGYGYTF. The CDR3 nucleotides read TGTGCCAGCAAGGAGACAGGTTATGGCTACACCTTC.

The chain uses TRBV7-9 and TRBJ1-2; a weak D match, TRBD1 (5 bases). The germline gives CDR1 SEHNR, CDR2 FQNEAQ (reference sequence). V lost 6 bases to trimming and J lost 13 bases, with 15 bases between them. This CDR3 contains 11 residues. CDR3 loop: CASSLGRGATF. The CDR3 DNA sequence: TGTGCCAGCAGTTTGGGGCGGGGAGCCACCTTC.

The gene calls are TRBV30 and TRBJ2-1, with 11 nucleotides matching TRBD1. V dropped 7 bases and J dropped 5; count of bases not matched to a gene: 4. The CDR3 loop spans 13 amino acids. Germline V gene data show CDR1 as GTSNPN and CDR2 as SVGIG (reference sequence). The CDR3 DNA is TGTGCCTCCCGGGACAGGGGGAACAATGAGCAGTTCTTC. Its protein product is CASRDRGNNEQFF.

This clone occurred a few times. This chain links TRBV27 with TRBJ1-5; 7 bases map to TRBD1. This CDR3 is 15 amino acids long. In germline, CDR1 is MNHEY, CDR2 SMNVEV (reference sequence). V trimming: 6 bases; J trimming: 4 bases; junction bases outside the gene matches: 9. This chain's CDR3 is CASSLRSGGNQPQHF. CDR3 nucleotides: TGTGCCAGCAGCCTACGATCAGGGGGAAATCAGCCCCAGCATTTT.

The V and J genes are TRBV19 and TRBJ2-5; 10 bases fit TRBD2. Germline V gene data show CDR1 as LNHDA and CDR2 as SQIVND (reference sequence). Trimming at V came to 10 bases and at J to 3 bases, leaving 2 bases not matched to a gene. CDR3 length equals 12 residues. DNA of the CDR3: TGTGCCACTGGACTAGCGGAAGAGACCCAGTACTTC. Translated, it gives CATGLAEETQYF.

The CDR3 loop reads CASSESRDSTNEKLFF. For the CDR3, the DNA is TGTGCCAGCAGTGAATCTCGAGACAGCACTAATGAAAAACTGTTTTTT. This rearrangement joins TRBV25-1 to TRBJ1-4, with D possibly being TRBD1 (5 bases). Germline V gene sequence: CDR1 MGHDK, CDR2 SYGVNS. V was clipped by 1 base and J by 2 bases, with 11 bases between them. The CDR3 extends over 16 amino acids.

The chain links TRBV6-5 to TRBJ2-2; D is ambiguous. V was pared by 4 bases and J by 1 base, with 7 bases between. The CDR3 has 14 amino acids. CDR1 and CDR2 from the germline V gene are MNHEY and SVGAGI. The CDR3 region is CASSSARNTGELFF. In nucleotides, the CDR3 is TGTGCCAGCAGTTCCGCAAGGAACACCGGGGAGCTGTTTTTT.

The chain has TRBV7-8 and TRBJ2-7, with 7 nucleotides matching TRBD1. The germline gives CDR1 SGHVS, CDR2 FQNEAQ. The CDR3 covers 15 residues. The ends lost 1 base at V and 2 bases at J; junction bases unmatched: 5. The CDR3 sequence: CASSLEGDSPYEQYV. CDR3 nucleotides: TGTGCCAGCAGCTTAGAAGGGGACAGCCCCTACGAGCAGTACGTC.